The 3 T cell receptor beta chains given below trace back to one sample, sequenced in a study of blood T cell repertoires in COVID-19. TCRdb's copy holds only in-frame clones and misses some; the assay was immunoSEQ multiplex PCR. The table records 200,000 to 250,000 clones, about 88% of them present only once. The sequencing input was peripheral blood. These receptors all come from a man aged 45 to 65 who had recovered from COVID-19.

The chain employs TRBV6-6 and TRBJ2-3, with unresolved D. The CDR3 has 12 residues. Per the germline V gene, CDR1 is MNHNY and CDR2 is SVGAGI (reference sequence). V lost 2 bases to trimming and J lost 4 bases, with 4 bases between them. The CDR3 sequence is CASSYPADTQYF. In nucleotides, the CDR3 is TGTGCCAGCAGTTACCCGGCAGATACGCAGTATTTT.

This chain connects TRBV6-5 to TRBJ1-1, with 8 bases identical to TRBD1. The CDR3 sequence is 12 residues long. Germline V lookup: CDR1 MNHEY, CDR2 SVGAGI. V gave up 7 bases and J gave up 11 bases; unmatched junction bases: 9. In nucleotides, the CDR3 is TGTGCCAGCAATACAGGGGGACTTTCTGCTTTCTTT. As protein: CASNTGGLSAFF.

The genes are TRBV3-1 (or the pseudogene TRBV3-2) and TRBJ2-1, with D perhaps TRBD2 (6 bases). V lost 7 bases, J lost 4 bases, and 20 bases lay in between. The CDR3 contains 16 residues. Germline-derived CDR1 and CDR2 are LGHDT and YNNKEL (reference sequence). The CDR3 loop is CASKPPSGEEYNEQFF. CDR3 sequence (DNA): TGTGCCAGCAAACCGCCCTCGGGGGAGGAGTACAATGAGCAGTTCTTC.